A single sample gave rise to the 10 T cell receptor beta chains below, sequenced in a study of blood T cell repertoires in COVID-19. Assay used: immunoSEQ multiplex PCR; TCRdb lists only in-frame clones, some missing. The sample includes 410,000 or so clones, over 75% seen only once; the top ten take 1.5% to 1.8%. Sequences were obtained from peripheral blood. The source of these receptors is a woman between 40 and 55 years old with COVID-19, enrolled during active disease.

The chain joins TRBV27 to TRBJ1-6; the D is unclear. CDR3 length: 16 residues. Germline V gene data show CDR1 as MNHEY and CDR2 as SMNVEV (reference sequence). V lost 0 bases, J lost 8 bases, and 14 bases lay in between. The CDR3 coding sequence is TGTGCCAGCAGTTTATCGGGAGGCCGCCTGGATTCACCCCTCCACTTT. Its protein product is CASSLSGGRLDSPLHF.

CDR3 sequence (DNA): TGTGCCAGTGAAAGGGCAGGGCTGAGGACTGAAGCTTTCTTT. It codes for CASERAGLRTEAFF. V usage is TRBV19 and J usage is TRBJ1-1; a possible D gene is TRBD1 (5 bases). V lost 8 bases to trimming and J lost 5 bases, with 18 bases between them. Germline CDR1 LNHDA, CDR2 SQIVND (reference sequence). The CDR3 length is 14 residues.

The chain joins TRBV27 to TRBJ1-5; possible D gene TRBD1, 5 bases. Per germline, CDR1 MNHEY and CDR2 SMNVEV (reference sequence). This CDR3 region has 14 residues. Trimming took 6 bases from V and 6 from J, leaving 15 bases between them. CDR3 amino acids: CASRSGLTGQPQHF. The CDR3 region has the DNA TGTGCCAGCAGGTCAGGGTTGACGGGTCAGCCCCAGCATTTT.

The sample holds one count of this clone. The V and J genes are TRBV11-2 and TRBJ2-5; tentative D call: TRBD2 (6 bases). The CDR3 is made up of 15 amino acids. Germline V gene lookup returns CDR1 SGHAT and CDR2 FQNNGV. Trimming shortened V by 4 bases and J by 5 bases, and 17 bases separated the two germline ends. The CDR3 spells CASSYGGGPRETQYF. DNA of the CDR3: TGTGCCAGCAGCTATGGGGGAGGCCCCCGGGAGACCCAGTACTTC.

The rearrangement links TRBV3-1 (or the pseudogene TRBV3-2) to TRBJ1-2; maybe TRBD1 (6 bases). The CDR3 runs 15 residues. Germline V CDR1 and CDR2: LGHDT, YNNKEL (reference sequence). Between the trimmed V and J ends, which lost 1 base and 4 bases, there was a span of 13 bases. The CDR3 loop reads CASSQARGGAYGYTF. The CDR3 DNA sequence: TGTGCCAGCAGCCAAGCGCGGGGGGGGGCCTATGGCTACACCTTC.

The J gene is TRBJ1-1, the V gene TRBV6-5, with TRBD1 identical over 7 bases. Trimming removed 7 bases from V and 1 base from J; junction bases left unmatched: 9. Per germline, CDR1 MNHEY and CDR2 SVGAGI. The CDR3 is 15 residues long. The CDR3 protein is CASIDFGTANTEAFF. CDR3 sequence (DNA): TGTGCCAGCATCGACTTCGGGACAGCGAACACTGAAGCTTTCTTT.

As to this clone: A read error may account for a junction end that differs from germline. V is TRBV27 and J is TRBJ2-1, with TRBD1 matching 11 bases. This CDR3 has 12 residues. Germline values: CDR1 MNHEY, CDR2 SMNVEV (reference sequence). CDR3 coding DNA: TGTGCCAGCAGTTTATTGGGACAGGGGGAAATCTTC. It encodes CASSLLGQGEIF.

The chain uses TRBV7-9 and TRBJ2-2, with D possibly matching TRBD2 (5 bases). CDR1 and CDR2 (germline): SEHNR, FQNEAQ (reference sequence). This CDR3 region has 15 residues. Trimming left V 10 bases short and J 1 base short, with 16 bases between. The CDR3: CAKGAASLNTGELFF. The DNA for the CDR3 is TGTGCCAAGGGAGCGGCCTCTTTGAACACCGGGGAGCTGTTTTTT.

The sample holds many counts of this clone. The chain combines TRBV14 with TRBJ2-1; 10 positions agree with TRBD1. The CDR3 length is 16 residues. The V gene's germline CDR1 is SGHDN and CDR2 FVKESK. The J segment lost 5 bases and the V segment lost 6 bases, leaving 10 bases of the junction unmatched. The CDR3 DNA sequence: TGTGCCAGCAGAAAAGGCGGGACAGGGGTCAACAATGAGCAGTTCTTC. Amino acids: CASRKGGTGVNNEQFF.

The V gene is TRBV18, the J gene TRBJ2-5; D not resolved. Trimming took 5 bases from V and 3 from J, leaving 4 bases between them. The V gene's germline CDR1 is KGHSH and CDR2 LQKENI. The CDR3 has 11 amino acids. The CDR3 spells CASSAEETQYF. The CDR3 DNA follows: TGTGCCAGCTCAGCGGAAGAGACCCAGTACTTC.